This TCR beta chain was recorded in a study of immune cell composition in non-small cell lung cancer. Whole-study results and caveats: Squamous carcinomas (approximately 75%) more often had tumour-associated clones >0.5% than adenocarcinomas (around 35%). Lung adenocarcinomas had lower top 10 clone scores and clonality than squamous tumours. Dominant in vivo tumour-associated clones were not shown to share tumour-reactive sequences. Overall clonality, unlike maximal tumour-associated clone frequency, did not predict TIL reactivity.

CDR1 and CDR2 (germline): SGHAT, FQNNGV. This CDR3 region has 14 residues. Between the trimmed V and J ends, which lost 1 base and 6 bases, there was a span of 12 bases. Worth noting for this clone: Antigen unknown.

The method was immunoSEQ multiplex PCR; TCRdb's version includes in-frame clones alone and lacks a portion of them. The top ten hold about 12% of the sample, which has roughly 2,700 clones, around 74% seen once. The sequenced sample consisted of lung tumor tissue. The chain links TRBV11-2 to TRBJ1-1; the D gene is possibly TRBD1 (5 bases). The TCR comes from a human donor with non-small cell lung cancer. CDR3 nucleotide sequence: TGTGCCAGCAGCTTAGGGGGCACAATCGCTGAAGCTTTCTTT. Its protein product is CASSLGGTIAEAFF.